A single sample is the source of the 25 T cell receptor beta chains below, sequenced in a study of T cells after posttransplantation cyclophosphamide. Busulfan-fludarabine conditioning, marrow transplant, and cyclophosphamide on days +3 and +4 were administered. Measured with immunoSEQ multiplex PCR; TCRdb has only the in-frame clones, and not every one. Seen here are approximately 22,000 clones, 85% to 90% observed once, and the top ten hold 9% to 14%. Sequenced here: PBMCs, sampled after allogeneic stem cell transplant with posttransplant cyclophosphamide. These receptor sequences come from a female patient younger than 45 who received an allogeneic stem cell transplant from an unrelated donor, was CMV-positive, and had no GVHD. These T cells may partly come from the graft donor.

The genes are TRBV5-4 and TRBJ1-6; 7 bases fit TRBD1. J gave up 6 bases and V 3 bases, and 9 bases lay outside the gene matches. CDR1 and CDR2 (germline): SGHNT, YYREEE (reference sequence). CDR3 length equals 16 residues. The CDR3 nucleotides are TGTGCCAGCAGCTGGTCGGCAGGGGGAGGTAATTCACCCCTCCACTTT. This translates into CASSWSAGGGNSPLHF.

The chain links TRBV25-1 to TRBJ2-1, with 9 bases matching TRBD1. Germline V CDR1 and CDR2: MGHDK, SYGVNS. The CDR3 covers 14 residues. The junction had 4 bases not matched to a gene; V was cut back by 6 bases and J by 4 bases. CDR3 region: CASSGTGWYNEQFF. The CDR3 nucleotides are TGTGCCAGCAGCGGGACAGGGTGGTACAATGAGCAGTTCTTC.

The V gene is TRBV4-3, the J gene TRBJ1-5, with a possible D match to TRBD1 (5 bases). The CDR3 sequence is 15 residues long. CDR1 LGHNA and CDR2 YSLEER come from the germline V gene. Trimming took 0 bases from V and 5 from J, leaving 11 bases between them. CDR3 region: CASSQDLRAHQPQHF. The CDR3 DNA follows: TGCGCCAGCAGCCAAGATCTCAGGGCCCATCAGCCCCAGCATTTT.

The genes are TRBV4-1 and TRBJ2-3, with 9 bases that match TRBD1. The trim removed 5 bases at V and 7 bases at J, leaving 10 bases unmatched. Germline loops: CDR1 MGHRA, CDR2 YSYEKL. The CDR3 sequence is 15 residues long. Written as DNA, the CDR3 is TGCGCCAGCAGCGCTCCCGGGACAGGGAGGAATACGCAGTATTTT. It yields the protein CASSAPGTGRNTQYF.

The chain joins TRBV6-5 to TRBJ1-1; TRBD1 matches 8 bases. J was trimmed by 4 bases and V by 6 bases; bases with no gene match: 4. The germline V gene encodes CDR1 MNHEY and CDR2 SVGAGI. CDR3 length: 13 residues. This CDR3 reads CASRATGGTEAFF. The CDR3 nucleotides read TGTGCCAGCAGAGCTACAGGGGGCACTGAAGCTTTCTTT.

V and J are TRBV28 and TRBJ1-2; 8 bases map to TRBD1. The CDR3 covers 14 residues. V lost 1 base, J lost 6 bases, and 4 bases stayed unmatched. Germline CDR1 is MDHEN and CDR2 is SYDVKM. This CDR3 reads CASSLYLTGDGYTF. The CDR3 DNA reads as TGTGCCAGCAGTTTATACCTGACAGGGGATGGCTACACCTTC.

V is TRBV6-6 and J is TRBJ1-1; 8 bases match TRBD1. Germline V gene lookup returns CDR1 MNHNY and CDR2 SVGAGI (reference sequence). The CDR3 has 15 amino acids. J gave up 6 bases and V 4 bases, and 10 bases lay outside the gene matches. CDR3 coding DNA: TGTGCCAGCAGTTTTCCCCAGGGGGCTGAGGCTGAAGCTTTCTTT. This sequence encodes CASSFPQGAEAEAFF.

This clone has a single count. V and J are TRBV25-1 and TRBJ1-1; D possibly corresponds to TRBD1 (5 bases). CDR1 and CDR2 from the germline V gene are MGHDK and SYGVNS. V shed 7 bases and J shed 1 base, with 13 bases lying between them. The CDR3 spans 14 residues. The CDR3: CASTTGLKNTEAFF. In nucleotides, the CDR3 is TGTGCCAGCACCACGGGACTCAAGAACACTGAAGCTTTCTTT.

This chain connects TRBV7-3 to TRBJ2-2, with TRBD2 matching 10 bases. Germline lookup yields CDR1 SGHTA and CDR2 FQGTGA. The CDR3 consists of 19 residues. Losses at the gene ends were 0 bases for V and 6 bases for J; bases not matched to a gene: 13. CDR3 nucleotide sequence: TGTGCCAGCAGCTTAACGAACAGCGGGGGGGCACGGGGCGCCGGGGAGCTGTTTTTT. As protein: CASSLTNSGGARGAGELFF.

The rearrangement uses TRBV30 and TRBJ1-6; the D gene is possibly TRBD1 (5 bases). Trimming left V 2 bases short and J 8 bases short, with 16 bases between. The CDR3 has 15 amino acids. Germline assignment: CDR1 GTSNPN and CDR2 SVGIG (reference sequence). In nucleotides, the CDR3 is TGTGCCTGGAGTCCCGGGATCTCGGGGGATTCACCCCTCCACTTT. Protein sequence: CAWSPGISGDSPLHF.

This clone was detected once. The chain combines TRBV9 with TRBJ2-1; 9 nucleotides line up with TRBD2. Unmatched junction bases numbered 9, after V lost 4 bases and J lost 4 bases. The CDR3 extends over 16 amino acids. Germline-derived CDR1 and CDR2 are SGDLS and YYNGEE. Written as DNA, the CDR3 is TGTGCCAGCAGCACCACTTGGACTAGCGCATACAATGAGCAGTTCTTC. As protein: CASSTTWTSAYNEQFF.

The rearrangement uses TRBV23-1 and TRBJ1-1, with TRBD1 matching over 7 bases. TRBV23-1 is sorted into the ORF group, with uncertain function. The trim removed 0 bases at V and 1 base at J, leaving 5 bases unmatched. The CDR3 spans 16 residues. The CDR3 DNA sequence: TGCGCCAGCAGTCAATCGGGGACAGTATGGAACACTGAAGCTTTCTTT. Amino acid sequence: CASSQSGTVWNTEAFF.

The CDR3 DNA follows: TGTGCCGTGCGTTGGACAGGCAATCAGCCCCAGCATTTT. Protein product: CAVRWTGNQPQHF. The chain links TRBV6-6 to TRBJ1-5; TRBD1 might be the D (6 bases). CDR1 and CDR2 (germline): MNHNY, SVGAGI (reference sequence). V gave up 11 bases and J gave up 2 bases, with 13 bases separating them. The CDR3 extends over 13 amino acids.

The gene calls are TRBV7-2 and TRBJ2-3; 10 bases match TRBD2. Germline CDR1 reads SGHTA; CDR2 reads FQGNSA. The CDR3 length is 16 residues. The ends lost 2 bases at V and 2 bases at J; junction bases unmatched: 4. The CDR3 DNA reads TGTGCCAGCAGCTTACTCAGCGGGGGGGTCACAGATACGCAGTATTTT. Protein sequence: CASSLLSGGVTDTQYF.

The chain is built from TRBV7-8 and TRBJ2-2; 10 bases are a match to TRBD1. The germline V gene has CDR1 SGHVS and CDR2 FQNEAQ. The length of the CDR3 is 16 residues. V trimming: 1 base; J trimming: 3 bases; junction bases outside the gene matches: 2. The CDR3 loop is CASSLEDRGDTGELFF. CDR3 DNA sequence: TGTGCCAGCAGCTTAGAGGACAGGGGGGACACCGGGGAGCTGTTTTTT.

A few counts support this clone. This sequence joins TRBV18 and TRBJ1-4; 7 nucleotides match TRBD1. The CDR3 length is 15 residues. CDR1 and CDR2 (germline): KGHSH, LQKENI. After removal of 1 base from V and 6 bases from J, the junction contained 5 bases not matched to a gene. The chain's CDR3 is CASSPRDRAHEKLFF. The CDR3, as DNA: TGTGCCAGCTCACCACGAGACAGGGCTCATGAAAAACTGTTTTTT. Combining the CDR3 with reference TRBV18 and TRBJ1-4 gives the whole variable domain NAGVMQNPRHLVRRRGQEARLRCSPMKGHSHVYWYRQLPEEGLKFMVYLQKENIIDESGMPKERFSAEFPKEGPSILRIQQVVRGDSAAYFCASSPRDRAHEKLFFGSGTQLSVL.

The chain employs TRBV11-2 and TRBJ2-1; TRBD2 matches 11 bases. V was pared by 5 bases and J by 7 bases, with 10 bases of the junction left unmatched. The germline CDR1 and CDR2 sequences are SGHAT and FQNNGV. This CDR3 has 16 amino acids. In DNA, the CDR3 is TGTGCCAGCAGCCCCCTTAGCGGGGGGGCCGTGAATGAGCAGTTCTTC. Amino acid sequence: CASSPLSGGAVNEQFF.

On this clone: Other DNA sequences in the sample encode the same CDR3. CDR3 coding DNA: TGTGCCAGCAGCCAACGGACACCGGGACAGGGTGTCTTCGAGCAGTACTTC. As protein: CASSQRTPGQGVFEQYF. The chain links TRBV14 to TRBJ2-7; the match to TRBD1 covers 9 bases. This CDR3 is 17 amino acids long. The ends lost 2 bases at V and 6 bases at J; junction bases unmatched: 14. Germline V gene data show CDR1 as SGHDN and CDR2 as FVKESK.

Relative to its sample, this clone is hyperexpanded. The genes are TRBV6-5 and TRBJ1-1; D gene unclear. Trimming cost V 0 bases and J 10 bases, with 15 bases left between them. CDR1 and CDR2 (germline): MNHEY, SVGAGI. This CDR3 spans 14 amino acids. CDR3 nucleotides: TGTGCCAGCAGTTACTCGGGGTCGGGGTTGGGAGCTTTCTTT. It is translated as CASSYSGSGLGAFF.

The DNA of the CDR3 is TGTGCCAGTAGCTCCGGAGGGAACTATGGCTACACCTTC. It encodes CASSSGGNYGYTF. The rearrangement joins TRBV19 to TRBJ1-2, with no clear D. The CDR3 runs 13 residues. CDR1 and CDR2 (germline): LNHDA, SQIVND (reference sequence). The ends were cut back, 6 bases at V and 2 bases at J, with 10 bases in the middle.

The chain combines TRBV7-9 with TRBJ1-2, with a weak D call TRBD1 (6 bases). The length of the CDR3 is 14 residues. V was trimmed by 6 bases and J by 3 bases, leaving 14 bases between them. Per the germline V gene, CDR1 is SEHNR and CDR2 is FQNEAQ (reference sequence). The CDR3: CASRPRGSYYGYTF. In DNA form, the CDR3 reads TGTGCCAGCAGGCCAAGGGGGTCGTACTATGGCTACACCTTC.

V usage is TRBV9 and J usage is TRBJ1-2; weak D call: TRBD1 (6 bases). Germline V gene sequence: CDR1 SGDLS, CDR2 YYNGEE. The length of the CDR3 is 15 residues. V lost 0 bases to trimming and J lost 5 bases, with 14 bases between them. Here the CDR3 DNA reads TGTGCCAGCAGCGTAGCGCCAGGGGCGCTGTATGGCTACACCTTC. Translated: CASSVAPGALYGYTF.

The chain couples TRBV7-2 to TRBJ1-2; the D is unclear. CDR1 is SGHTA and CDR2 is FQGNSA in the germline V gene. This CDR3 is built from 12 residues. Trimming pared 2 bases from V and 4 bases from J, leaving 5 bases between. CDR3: CASSLQLYGYTF. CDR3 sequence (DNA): TGTGCCAGCAGCTTACAACTCTATGGCTACACCTTC.

The CDR3: CASSPQGGEQYF. CDR3 nucleotides: TGTGCCAGCAGCCCGCAGGGGGGCGAGCAGTACTTC. J is TRBJ2-7 and V is TRBV6-6, with a weak D call TRBD1 (7 bases). Trimming took 6 bases from V and 6 from J, leaving 12 bases between them. Germline CDR1 MNHNY, CDR2 SVGAGI (reference sequence). The CDR3 contains 12 residues.

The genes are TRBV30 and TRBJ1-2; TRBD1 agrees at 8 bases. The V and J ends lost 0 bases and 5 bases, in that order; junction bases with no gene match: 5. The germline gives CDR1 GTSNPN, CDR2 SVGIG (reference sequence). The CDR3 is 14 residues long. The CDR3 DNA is TGTGCCTGGAGTGTGAGGACAGGGATTTATGGCTACACCTTC. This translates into CAWSVRTGIYGYTF. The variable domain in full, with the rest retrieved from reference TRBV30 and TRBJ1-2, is SQTIHQWPATLVQPVGSPLSLECTVEGTSNPNLYWYRQAAGRGLQLLFYSVGIGQISSEVPQNLSASRPQDRQFILSSKKLLLSDSGFYLCAWSVRTGIYGYTFGSGTRLTVV.